Sequencing of this T cell receptor (beta chain) was carried out in a study of T cells after yellow fever vaccination. Study results and caveats: A large majority of primary-vaccination clones showed up again after the booster (96% CD4, approximately 90% CD8).

This clonotype was recorded many times. Antigen specificity is unknown. TCRdb re-called the 5' RACE reads through MiXCR, storing one row per CDR3 protein. The sample yields about 240,000 distinct CDR3 sequences, around 3.5% seen once. Between the trimmed V and J ends, which lost 3 bases and 5 bases, there was a span of 11 bases. The germline gives CDR1 SGHDT, CDR2 YYEEEE. This CDR3 has 14 amino acids. The clonotype comes from a man younger than 30 who received the YFV17D yellow fever vaccine. V and J are TRBV5-6 and TRBJ1-4, with D possibly matching TRBD1 (6 bases). Source: PBMCs, taken 15 days after the yellow fever booster vaccination. This CDR3 is CASSSAQGNEKLFF. The CDR3 DNA reads as TGTGCCAGCAGCTCGGCTCAGGGGAATGAAAAACTGTTTTTT. Complete variable domain (other parts from reference TRBV5-6 and TRBJ1-4): DAGVTQSPTHLIKTRGQQVTLRCSPKSGHDTVSWYQQALGQGPQFIFQYYEEEERQRGNFPDRFSGHQFPNYSSELNVNALLLGDSALYLCASSSAQGNEKLFFGSGTQLSVL.